The source of this TCR beta chain is a study of PD-1 blockade in classical Hodgkin lymphoma. Study-level information: Patients were treated with nivolumab at 3 mg/kg, and this was given intravenously every 2 weeks.

Study findings and constraints: Nivolumab starters within 1 year of ASCT were excluded. Patients with a complete response exhibited baseline diversity comparable to newly diagnosed patients.

Some clones are missing from TCRdb's copy, which holds only in-frame ones; the method was immunoSEQ multiplex PCR. The sample lists 43,000 or so clones, around 80% occurring once. CDR1 and CDR2 from the germline V gene are SGHRS and YFSETQ. Between the trimmed V and J ends, which lost 5 bases and 1 base, there was a span of 12 bases. This CDR3 has 14 amino acids. Time point here: cycle 4 day 1 (C4D1), after five to seven weeks of nivolumab. No patient escaped relapse after autologous stem cell transplantation, and brentuximab vedotin exposure varied. The study recorded best responses of complete response, partial response or progressive disease. As for this clone: Its antigen is as yet unknown.

The source is a human donor with classical Hodgkin lymphoma. V and J are TRBV5-1 and TRBJ1-1; no clear D. Sequencing was performed on peripheral blood mononuclear cells (PBMCs), taken before the fourth cycle of nivolumab. The CDR3 DNA reads TGCGCCAGCAGAGACTCGACGGGGAACACTGAAGCTTTCTTT. It codes for CASRDSTGNTEAFF. Supplemented by reference TRBV5-1 and TRBJ1-1, the full variable domain reads KAGVTQTPRYLIKTRGQQVTLSCSPISGHRSVSWYQQTPGQGLQFLFEYFSETQRNKGNFPGRFSGRQFSNSRSEMNVSTLELGDSALYLCASRDSTGNTEAFFGQGTRLTVV.